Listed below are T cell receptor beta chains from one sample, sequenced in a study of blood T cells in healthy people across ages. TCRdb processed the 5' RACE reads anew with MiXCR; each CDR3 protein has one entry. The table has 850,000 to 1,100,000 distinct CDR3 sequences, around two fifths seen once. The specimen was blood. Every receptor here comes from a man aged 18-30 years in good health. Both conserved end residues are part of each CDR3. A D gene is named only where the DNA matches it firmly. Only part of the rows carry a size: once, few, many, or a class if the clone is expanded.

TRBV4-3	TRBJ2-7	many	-	TGCGCCAGCAGCCAAGAGATTTCCTACGAGCAGTACTTC	CASSQEISYEQYF
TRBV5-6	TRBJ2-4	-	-	TGTGCCAGCAGCTTGGTGGGGCAGGGAGCCAAAAACATTCAGTACTTC	CASSLVGQGAKNIQYF
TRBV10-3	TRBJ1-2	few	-	TGTGCCATCAGTGTGAGACAGGACTCTCCTAACTATGGCTACACCTTC	CAISVRQDSPNYGYTF
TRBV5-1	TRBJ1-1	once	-	TGCGCCAGCATCGCTCCGGGGTTCGCTGGAGCTTTCTTT	CASIAPGFAGAFF
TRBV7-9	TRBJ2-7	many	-	TGTGCCAGCAGCTTATCCGGATACGAGCAGTACTTC	CASSLSGYEQYF
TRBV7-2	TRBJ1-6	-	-	TGTGCCAGCAGCTTAGAAGGGGATAATTCACCCCTCCACTTT	CASSLEGDNSPLHF
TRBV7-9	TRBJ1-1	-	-	TGTGCCAGCAGGCAAAGTTACCGGGACACTGAAGCTTTCTTT	CASRQSYRDTEAFF
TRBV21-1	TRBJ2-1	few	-	TGTGCCAGCAGCAGTCGGGACACCAACAATGAGCAGTTCTTC	CASSSRDTNNEQFF
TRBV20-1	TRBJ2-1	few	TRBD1	TGCAGTGCTTTGACAGGGGCTTCTAGGTACAATGAGCAGTTCTTC	CSALTGASRYNEQFF
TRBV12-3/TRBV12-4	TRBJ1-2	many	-	TGTGCCAGCAGTTTTTATAGGGGTGGCTACACCTTC	CASSFYRGGYTF
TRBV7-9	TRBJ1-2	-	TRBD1	TGTGCCAGCAGCCCGACAGGGGAGCGCTATGGCTACACCTTC	CASSPTGERYGYTF
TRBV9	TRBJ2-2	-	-	TGTGCCAGCAGCGTCTTCGGTCCCGGGGAGCTGTTTTTT	CASSVFGPGELFF
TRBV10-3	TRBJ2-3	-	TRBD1	TGTGCCATCAGAGACGGACAGGGCACAGATACGCAGTATTTT	CAIRDGQGTDTQYF
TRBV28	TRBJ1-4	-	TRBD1	TGTGCCAGCAGAGCAGGGGGCCAGTATGAAAAACTGTTTTTT	CASRAGGQYEKLFF
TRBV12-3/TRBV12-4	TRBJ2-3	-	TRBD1	TGTGCCAGCAGTCCGACAGGGAGTCTAATCACAGATACGCAGTATTTT	CASSPTGSLITDTQYF
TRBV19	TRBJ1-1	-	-	TGTGCCAGTAGGATCGGTGGGGGCACTGAAGCTTTCTTT	CASRIGGGTEAFF
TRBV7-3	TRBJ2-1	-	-	TGTGCCAGCAGCCCTAACCTTGCGGGTGTAACTCCCAACAATGAGCAGTTCTTC	CASSPNLAGVTPNNEQFF
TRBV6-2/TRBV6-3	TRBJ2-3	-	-	TGTGCCAGCAGTTGGGCCCGGGACGGACGCACAGATACGCAGTATTTT	CASSWARDGRTDTQYF
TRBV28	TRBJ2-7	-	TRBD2	TGTGCCAGCAGGCTAGCGGGAGGGCCTTACGAGCAGTACTTC	CASRLAGGPYEQYF
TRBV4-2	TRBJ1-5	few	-	TGTGCCAGCAGCCAAGATCTTTCGGAGGGTCAGCCCCAGCATTTT	CASSQDLSEGQPQHF
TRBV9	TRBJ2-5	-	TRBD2	TGTGCCAGCAGCGCAGACGGGACTAGCGGGATCCAAGAGACCCAGTACTTC	CASSADGTSGIQETQYF
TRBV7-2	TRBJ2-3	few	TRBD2	TGTGCCAGCAGCTTAGAACCGGGACTACCCATGTCGGATACGCAGTATTTT	CASSLEPGLPMSDTQYF
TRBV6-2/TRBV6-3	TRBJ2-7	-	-	TGTGCCAGCAGTTACTTGGCCAGCTACGAGCAGTACTTC	CASSYLASYEQYF
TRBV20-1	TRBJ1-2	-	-	TGCAGTGCTAGAGCTGGGGTTGGCTACACCTTC	CSARAGVGYTF
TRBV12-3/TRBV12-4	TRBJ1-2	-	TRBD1	TGTGCCTGCAGTGTAGCCCAGGGGGATCCTGGCTACACCTTC	CACSVAQGDPGYTF
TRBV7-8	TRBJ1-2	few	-	TGTGCCAGCAGCCAGGGGTCGACCGGGAGCTATGGCTACACCTTC	CASSQGSTGSYGYTF
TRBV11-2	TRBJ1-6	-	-	TGTGCCAGCAGCTCAGGACGGCCTAGCTCCTACAATTCACCCCTCCACTTT	CASSSGRPSSYNSPLHF